This T cell receptor beta chain was sequenced in a study of response to subunit inactivated influenza vaccine. Regarding the study as a whole: Researchers suggested that each seasonal influenza vaccination recruits few new T cells.

CDR3 length equals 13 residues. The V end lost 6 bases, the J end lost 4 bases, and 15 bases lay between the germline ends. CDR1 and CDR2 (germline): SQVTM, ANQGSEA. TCRdb independently ran MiXCR on the RT-PCR reads; one entry per CDR3 protein. The profile shows about 650,000 distinct CDR3 sequences, less than 15% of them singletons. This clonotype has just a few counts. Its antigen is as yet unknown. The rearrangement joins TRBV29-1 to TRBJ2-5, with D possibly being TRBD2 (7 bases). The TCR was taken from a man aged 45 to 65 who received an inactivated influenza vaccine. The material was PBMCs from blood, obtained approximately 15 days before vaccination. CDR3 region: CSVKGGGRETQYF. As DNA, the CDR3 is TGCAGCGTAAAGGGAGGGGGGCGAGAGACCCAGTACTTC.